The 17 T cell receptor beta chains below all came from one sample that was sequenced in a study of vaccination effects on CD4 cells after COVID-19. These receptors' antigens are unknown. TCRdb's copy holds only in-frame clones and misses some; the assay was immunoSEQ multiplex PCR. The table has about 73,000 clones, about 78% seen once. ViraFEST assay sequencing came after antigen-specific CD4+ T cells were expanded with viral peptide pools. Investigators separated out CD4+ T cells once approximately 9 days of culture had passed. The study found no prior SARS-CoV-2 infection in the vaccine recipients, who tested negative for nucleocapsid antibodies. The sample consisted of CD4+ T cells from PBMCs cultured with SARS-CoV-2 spike peptides, taken before COVID-19 vaccination. The receptors originated from a human donor who received a COVID-19 vaccine.

CDR3 in DNA: TGTGCCAGCAGTAGAGGACAGGGGTCCTACGAGCAGTACGTC. It specifies CASSRGQGSYEQYV. The gene calls are TRBV2 and TRBJ2-7, with 9 positions matching TRBD1. Germline V gene sequence: CDR1 SNHLY, CDR2 FYNNEI. This CDR3 comprises 14 residues. V trimming: 5 bases; J trimming: 1 base; junction bases outside the gene matches: 3.

The chain has TRBV30 and TRBJ1-1, with D uncertain. The CDR3 runs 12 residues. V was trimmed by 2 bases and J by 11 bases, leaving 15 bases between them. Germline CDR1 GTSNPN, CDR2 SVGIG (reference sequence). DNA for the CDR3: TGTGCCTGGAGTATGTCAGCTATGCGGGCTTTCTTT. As protein: CAWSMSAMRAFF.

The chain employs TRBV7-2 and TRBJ1-2, with D possibly matching TRBD1 (5 bases). Germline CDR1 is SGHTA and CDR2 is FQGNSA. This CDR3 contains 13 residues. The V gene lost 3 bases and the J gene lost 4 bases, with 9 bases spanning the gap. CDR3 nucleotide sequence: TGTGCCAGCAGCTTTCAGGGATCCTATGGCTACACCTTC. Its translation is CASSFQGSYGYTF.

The chain is built from TRBV9 and TRBJ2-2; D not resolved. The CDR3 covers 17 residues. The germline V and J ends were trimmed by 3 bases and 4 bases, with 19 bases remaining between them. Germline CDR1 SGDLS, CDR2 YYNGEE. The CDR3 nucleotides read TGTGCCAGCAGCGGAGTCGTTCGGCCTCGCGGCACCGGGGAGCTGTTTTTT. Translated, it gives CASSGVVRPRGTGELFF. Full variable domain (missing parts from reference TRBV9 and TRBJ2-2): DSGVTQTPKHLITATGQRVTLRCSPRSGDLSVYWYQQSLDQGLQFLIQYYNGEERAKGNILERFSAQQFPDLHSELNLSSLELGDSALYFCASSGVVRPRGTGELFFGEGSRLTVL.

The genes are TRBV18 and TRBJ2-7, with 7 bases fitting TRBD1. With V trimmed by 6 bases and J by 9 bases, 11 bases remained unmatched. The CDR3 consists of 13 residues. Germline assignment: CDR1 KGHSH and CDR2 LQKENI. The CDR3 coding sequence is TGTGCCAGCTCTCTTCAAGACAGGGCGGCGCAGTACGTC. It encodes CASSLQDRAAQYV.

The gene calls are TRBV3-1 (or the pseudogene TRBV3-2) and TRBJ2-2; 7 bases are a match to TRBD1. CDR1 LGHDT and CDR2 YNNKEL come from the germline V gene (reference sequence). V lost 1 base and J lost 6; bases outside the gene matches: 8. The CDR3 extends over 16 amino acids. CDR3 amino acids: CASSQGPGTEAGELFF. The DNA for the CDR3 is TGTGCCAGCAGCCAAGGTCCCGGGACAGAGGCCGGGGAGCTGTTTTTT.

This clone showed up just a few times. The V and J genes are TRBV5-4 and TRBJ1-6, with TRBD1 matching over 7 bases. Germline V gene lookup returns CDR1 SGHNT and CDR2 YYREEE (reference sequence). The ends lost 0 bases at V and 7 bases at J; junction bases unmatched: 10. The CDR3 loop spans 17 amino acids. The CDR3 sequence is CASSLDWGRGSNSPLHF. In DNA, the CDR3 is TGTGCCAGCAGCTTGGACTGGGGCAGGGGGTCAAATTCACCCCTCCACTTT.

This chain uses TRBV3-1 (or the pseudogene TRBV3-2) with TRBJ1-1; D unclear. V lost 4 bases, J lost 4 bases, and 19 bases lay in between. The CDR3 spans 16 residues. Germline-derived CDR1 and CDR2 are LGHDT and YNNKEL (reference sequence). This chain's CDR3 is CASSRRGRLEGTEAFF. Written as DNA, the CDR3 is TGTGCCAGCAGCCGTAGAGGGCGTCTAGAGGGCACTGAAGCTTTCTTT.

The chain couples TRBV12-3 or TRBV12-4 to TRBJ1-1; no clear D. V was trimmed by 3 bases and J by 4 bases, leaving 9 bases between them. This CDR3 has 13 amino acids. CDR3 sequence reads: CASSFGDTTEAFF. The CDR3 nucleotides are TGTGCCAGCAGTTTCGGGGATACCACTGAAGCTTTCTTT.

The chain couples TRBV6-6 to TRBJ1-1; D uncertain. V was pared by 6 bases and J by 0 bases, with 8 bases between. Looked up from germline, CDR1 is MNHNY and CDR2 is SVGAGI (reference sequence). The CDR3 runs to 13 residues. DNA for the CDR3: TGTGCCAGCAGCCACCTAATGAACACTGAAGCTTTCTTT. Protein product: CASSHLMNTEAFF.

The chain is built from TRBV2 and TRBJ1-1; no reliable D call. The CDR3 spans 12 residues. The ends were cut back, 8 bases at V and 3 bases at J, with 10 bases in the middle. CDR1 and CDR2 (germline): SNHLY, FYNNEI. In DNA, the CDR3 is TGTGCCAGCCTTGACCCTTACACTGAAGCTTTCTTT. It is translated as CASLDPYTEAFF.

The chain has TRBV5-1 and TRBJ2-5; tentative D call: TRBD1 (5 bases). The germline CDR1 and CDR2 sequences are SGHRS and YFSETQ. The CDR3 has 13 amino acids. V lost 2 bases to trimming and J lost 1 base, with 6 bases between them. CDR3 nucleotides: TGCGCCAGCAGCTTAGGGGTCCAAGAGACCCAGTACTTC. The encoded protein is CASSLGVQETQYF. Based on the CDR3 plus reference TRBV5-1 and TRBJ2-5, the full variable domain is KAGVTQTPRYLIKTRGQQVTLSCSPISGHRSVSWYQQTPGQGLQFLFEYFSETQRNKGNFPGRFSGRQFSNSRSEMNVSTLELGDSALYLCASSLGVQETQYFGPGTRLLVL.

The chain has TRBV10-2 and TRBJ1-4; perhaps TRBD1 as D (5 bases). V lost 2 bases to trimming and J lost 0 bases, with 10 bases between them. Germline V gene lookup returns CDR1 WSHSY and CDR2 SAAADI. The CDR3 totals 16 residues. The CDR3 loop is CASSERGAATNEKLFF. In nucleotides, the CDR3 is TGCGCCAGCAGTGAGCGTGGGGCAGCAACTAATGAAAAACTGTTTTTT.

The chain uses TRBV15 and TRBJ2-7; the D gene is possibly TRBD2 (5 bases). The CDR3 loop spans 12 amino acids. The germline CDR1 and CDR2 sequences are LNHNV and YYDKDF (reference sequence). In DNA, the CDR3 is TGTGCCACCAGCAGAGATGGCGGGCTTTTACACGTC. Encoded protein: CATSRDGGLLHV.

The rearrangement uses TRBV14 and TRBJ2-7, with 8 bases matching TRBD1. The trim removed 4 bases at V and 2 bases at J, leaving 1 base unmatched. The CDR3 has 13 residues. Germline values: CDR1 SGHDN, CDR2 FVKESK. The CDR3 bases are TGTGCCAGCAGCCTCAGGGGGCCCTACGAGCAGTACGTC. This gives the protein CASSLRGPYEQYV.

This rearrangement joins TRBV24-1 to TRBJ1-5; D call uncertain. This CDR3 contains 14 residues. Trimming took 1 base from V and 8 from J, leaving 11 bases between them. CDR1 is KGHDR, CDR2 SFDVKD, per germline. The CDR3 DNA reads as TGTGCCACCAGTGATTTTGGGGTGTTAGAGCCCCAGCATTTT. This encodes CATSDFGVLEPQHF.

The V call is TRBV12-5, the J call TRBJ2-1; 7 bases are a match to TRBD1. Germline-derived CDR1 and CDR2 are LGHNT and FRNRAP. V dropped 1 base and J dropped 2; count of bases not matched to a gene: 11. The CDR3 is 18 residues long. The CDR3 here is CASGLAPPDRFTYNEQFF. Written as DNA, the CDR3 is TGTGCTAGTGGTTTGGCCCCACCGGACAGGTTTACCTACAATGAGCAGTTCTTC.